What follows are 11 T cell receptor beta chains derived from one specimen sequenced in a study of T cell repertoires in cytomegalovirus infection. TCRdb ran MiXCR on the reads and lists one entry per CDR3 protein. This table has around 900,000 distinct CDR3 sequences, roughly 31% appearing once. For these receptors, no antigen is known. The material sequenced was cultured CD8+ T cells from PBMCs, taken from culture after CMV antigen stimulation. The receptor source for this set is a human donor in good health (CMV status not recorded). Some clones in this sample may be carry-over from other donors' samples.

The rearrangement links TRBV12-3 or TRBV12-4 to TRBJ2-4; TRBD1 aligns across 9 bases. Trimming cost V 3 bases and J 8 bases; bases outside gene matches: 11. The CDR3 has 16 amino acids. CDR3 region: CASSLNPRDRADIQYF. CDR3 DNA: TGTGCCAGCAGTTTGAACCCCCGGGACAGGGCTGACATTCAGTACTTC.

The sample holds a few counts of this clonotype. The chain employs TRBV6-2 or TRBV6-3 and TRBJ2-1; 9 bases agree with TRBD2. The CDR3 sequence is 15 residues long. The ends lost 5 bases at V and 4 bases at J; junction bases unmatched: 6. The germline V gene has CDR1 MNHEY and CDR2 SVGEGT. Here the CDR3 DNA reads TGTGCCAGCAGTATGGGACTAGCCTATTACAATGAGCAGTTCTTC. Its translation is CASSMGLAYYNEQFF.

This clonotype was counted many times. The gene calls are TRBV27 and TRBJ2-2; D ambiguous. The length of the CDR3 is 14 residues. The germline CDR1 and CDR2 sequences are MNHEY and SMNVEV (reference sequence). V was shortened by 3 bases and J by 1 base, with 6 bases between the two germline ends. CDR3 DNA: TGTGCCAGCAGTTTGTGGCAGAACACCGGGGAGCTGTTTTTT. This translates into CASSLWQNTGELFF.

This clonotype was counted a few times. V and J are TRBV24-1 and TRBJ2-1; a weak D match, TRBD1 (6 bases). CDR1 KGHDR and CDR2 SFDVKD come from the germline V gene. Between the trimmed V and J ends, which lost 5 bases and 0 bases, there was a span of 10 bases. The CDR3 consists of 15 residues. The CDR3 region has the DNA TGTGCCACCAGTGGAAAGGGGGACTCCTACAATGAGCAGTTCTTC. It encodes CATSGKGDSYNEQFF.

The V gene is TRBV14, the J gene TRBJ2-2; no reliable D call. The CDR3 has 14 residues. Germline CDR1 is SGHDN and CDR2 is FVKESK. V was trimmed by 5 bases and J by 3 bases, leaving 10 bases between them. The CDR3 coding sequence is TGTGCCAGCAGCGAAGCTCCATACACCGGGGAGCTGTTTTTT. It codes for CASSEAPYTGELFF.

V is TRBV5-1 and J is TRBJ1-1, with a possible D match to TRBD1 (5 bases). CDR3 length equals 14 residues. CDR1 is SGHRS, CDR2 YFSETQ, per germline. V was clipped by 1 base and J by 8 bases, with 15 bases between them. CDR3 coding DNA: TGCGCCAGCAGCTTGAATAAGGGGCTTGGCGAAGCTTTCTTT. It yields the protein CASSLNKGLGEAFF.

This clonotype was seen a single time. The chain recombines TRBV7-6 with TRBJ1-2, with D hard to call. The V and J ends lost 5 bases and 5 bases respectively, with 12 bases between them. The CDR3 length is 13 residues. Germline-derived CDR1 and CDR2 are SGHVS and FNYEAQ. The CDR3 spells CASSPTHGYGYTF. CDR3 DNA sequence: TGTGCCAGCAGCCCAACACACGGTTATGGCTACACCTTC.

Notes on this clonotype: One junction end does not reproduce the germline sequence, and a read error may be involved. The rearrangement links TRBV7-7 to TRBJ2-5, with D maybe TRBD1 (6 bases). The germline V gene has CDR1 SSHAT and CDR2 FNYEAQ (reference sequence). The CDR3 covers 13 residues. CDR3 region: CASSATGRETQYF. DNA for the CDR3: TGTGCTAGCAGCGCTACAGGGAGAGAGACCCAGTACTTC.

This clonotype was seen more than once but under ten times. The chain has TRBV11-3 and TRBJ1-2; the match to TRBD1 covers 7 bases. The CDR3 sequence is 14 residues long. V lost 5 bases to trimming and J lost 13 bases; unmatched junction nucleotides: 16. Germline CDR1 SGHNT, CDR2 YENEEA. DNA of the CDR3: TGTGCCAGCAGCACCCGGGACAGCCCGAGTGAACTCACCTTC. Translated: CASSTRDSPSELTF.

This rearrangement joins TRBV2 to TRBJ2-1; 12 bases map to TRBD2. The CDR3 is 19 amino acids. J gave up 8 bases and V 1 base, and 15 bases lay outside the gene matches. CDR1 SNHLY and CDR2 FYNNEI come from the germline V gene. The CDR3 sequence: CASSEDLSGLAGSSDEQFF. The CDR3 DNA reads TGTGCCAGCAGTGAAGACCTTTCGGGACTAGCGGGTTCTAGCGATGAGCAGTTCTTC. Using reference TRBV2 and TRBJ2-1 for the parts outside the CDR3, the full variable domain is EPEVTQTPSHQVTQMGQEVILRCVPISNHLYFYWYRQILGQKVEFLVSFYNNEISEKSEIFDDQFSVERPDGSNFTLKIRSTKLEDSAMYFCASSEDLSGLAGSSDEQFFGPGTRLTVL.

This clonotype was recorded only once. The chain links TRBV4-3 to TRBJ2-1; the match to TRBD1 covers 8 bases. The V gene end was trimmed by 0 bases and the J gene end by 6 bases; junction bases not matched to a gene: 10. The germline V gene encodes CDR1 LGHNA and CDR2 YSLEER. This CDR3 has 17 amino acids. CDR3 sequence reads: CASSQEPDRASVNEQFF. The DNA for the CDR3 is TGCGCCAGCAGCCAAGAACCGGACAGGGCTTCGGTCAATGAGCAGTTCTTC.